The 15 T cell receptor beta chains below all came from one sample that was sequenced in a study of cytomegalovirus exposure and HLA in healthy donors. PCR involved 60 Vbeta and 13 Jbeta primers. Sequenced by immunoSEQ multiplex PCR; TCRdb stores in-frame clones only, minus some. The sample has about 130,000 clones, about 80% seen once; the top ten hold over 2%. The sequenced material came from PBMCs. The origin of the receptors is a man younger than 45 in good health and CMV-seronegative.

In nucleotides, the CDR3 is TGTGCCAGCAGCCGCCCTTCCTATAGCTCCTACAATGAGCAGTTCTTC. Protein product: CASSRPSYSSYNEQFF. This chain connects TRBV11-2 to TRBJ2-1; D uncertain. The CDR3 runs 16 residues. Looked up from germline, CDR1 is SGHAT and CDR2 is FQNNGV. Deletions cut 5 bases from V and 0 bases from J, with 14 bases between.

The chain carries TRBV4-3 and TRBJ2-1; 10 bases align to TRBD2. CDR1 LGHNA and CDR2 YSLEER come from the germline V gene. V gave up 0 bases and J gave up 1 base; unmatched junction bases: 9. The CDR3 is 19 residues long. This CDR3 is CASSQEAVAGGRSYNEQFF. CDR3 DNA sequence: TGCGCCAGCAGCCAAGAGGCGGTAGCGGGAGGAAGATCCTACAATGAGCAGTTCTTC.

This clone was seen just once. This chain connects TRBV11-2 to TRBJ2-7, with 7 bases that match TRBD1. The CDR3 is 14 residues long. V shed 2 bases and J 5 bases; nucleotides not matched to a gene: 6. Germline V CDR1 and CDR2: SGHAT, FQNNGV. CDR3 region: CASSLYRGSDEQYF. The DNA for the CDR3 is TGTGCCAGCAGCTTATACAGGGGAAGCGACGAGCAGTACTTC.

The chain links TRBV27 to TRBJ2-7, with 9 bases that match TRBD2. CDR1 and CDR2 (germline): MNHEY, SMNVEV (reference sequence). Trimming removed 0 bases from V and 7 bases from J; junction bases left unmatched: 10. CDR3 length: 16 amino acids. The CDR3 coding sequence is TGTGCCAGCAGTTTATCGGGGGCTAGCGGGAAGGCGGAGCAGTACTTC. Translated: CASSLSGASGKAEQYF.

V is TRBV4-1 and J is TRBJ2-7; the match to TRBD2 covers 8 bases. Looked up from germline, CDR1 is MGHRA and CDR2 is YSYEKL. V shed 5 bases, J shed 7 bases, and the junction held 13 bases outside the gene matches. CDR3 length: 15 amino acids. The CDR3 coding sequence is TGCGCCAGCAGCGATCGATTGGGACTAGTCGGGGAGCAGTACTTC. It encodes CASSDRLGLVGEQYF.

The chain links TRBV15 to TRBJ1-5, with D perhaps TRBD1 (5 bases). Germline V CDR1 and CDR2: LNHNV, YYDKDF (reference sequence). V was trimmed by 2 bases and J by 0 bases, leaving 17 bases between them. The CDR3 is 18 residues long. DNA for the CDR3: TGTGCCACCAGCAGAATACTTCAAGAGACAGTTAGCAATCAGCCCCAGCATTTT. This translates into CATSRILQETVSNQPQHF.

CDR3 nucleotides: TGTGCCAGCAGCTTACTAGCGGGAGGGCCCAAAAACATTCAGTACTTC. Encoded protein: CASSLLAGGPKNIQYF. The chain recombines TRBV5-6 with TRBJ2-4; TRBD2 matches 13 bases. The CDR3 spans 16 residues. The germline V gene has CDR1 SGHDT and CDR2 YYEEEE. V was pared by 2 bases and J by 2 bases, with 1 base of the junction left unmatched.

This clone was detected only a few times. The rearrangement uses TRBV4-1 and TRBJ1-4, with 12 bases identical to TRBD1. The germline V gene encodes CDR1 MGHRA and CDR2 YSYEKL. J was trimmed by 5 bases and V by 5 bases; bases with no gene match: 12. This CDR3 region has 18 residues. The CDR3 DNA sequence: TGCGCCAGCAGCTTTCGGTCCCGGGACAGGGGGCGGAATGAAAAACTGTTTTTT. It specifies CASSFRSRDRGRNEKLFF.

In this sample, this clone turned up a few times. This rearrangement joins TRBV10-1 to TRBJ1-1; 9 bases line up with TRBD1. V was clipped by 2 bases and J by 11 bases; unmatched bases: 6. This CDR3 contains 13 residues. The germline V gene encodes CDR1 WNHNN and CDR2 SYGVQD (reference sequence). The CDR3 nucleotides read TGCGCCAGCAGTGAGGCAGGGACAGGGCAGGCTTTCTTT. Protein sequence: CASSEAGTGQAFF.

Only one count was recorded for this clone. The J gene is TRBJ2-7, the V gene TRBV19, with 14 bases identical to TRBD2. V shed 9 bases, J shed 4 bases, and the junction held 17 bases outside the gene matches. Germline values: CDR1 LNHDA, CDR2 SQIVND (reference sequence). The CDR3 sequence is 18 residues long. The CDR3 DNA reads as TGTGCCAGCCGAGGCTGGGGGACTAGCGGGAGTTCCAAATACGAGCAGTACTTC. This encodes CASRGWGTSGSSKYEQYF.

The chain links TRBV9 to TRBJ1-3, with TRBD1 as a possible D gene (5 bases). Trimming took 3 bases from V and 2 from J, leaving 18 bases between them. The CDR3 is 17 amino acids. CDR1 is SGDLS, CDR2 YYNGEE, per germline. The CDR3 sequence: CASSANREGSTGNTIYF. CDR3 DNA: TGTGCCAGCAGCGCCAATCGGGAGGGGTCTACTGGAAACACCATATATTTT.

The chain links TRBV5-6 to TRBJ2-7; D call uncertain. Germline CDR1 reads SGHDT; CDR2 reads YYEEEE. This CDR3 region has 13 residues. V shed 2 bases and J shed 6 bases, with 12 bases lying between them. The CDR3 nucleotides read TGTGCCAGCAGCTTTGCGACTGCTTCCGAGCAGTACTTC. Protein sequence: CASSFATASEQYF.

The sample holds one count of this clone. The chain couples TRBV10-3 to TRBJ2-7, with D possibly matching TRBD2 (7 bases). There are 14 residues in the CDR3. From germline, CDR1 is ENHRY and CDR2 SYGVKD. V lost 3 bases and J lost 4, with 13 bases in between. The CDR3 here is CAISELGGGYEQYF. CDR3 DNA: TGTGCCATCAGTGAATTAGGGGGAGGGTACGAGCAGTACTTC.

The chain employs TRBV30 and TRBJ1-2, with TRBD1 matching 12 bases. The CDR3 extends over 14 amino acids. The germline V gene has CDR1 GTSNPN and CDR2 SVGIG (reference sequence). The ends lost 2 bases at V and 8 bases at J; junction bases unmatched: 6. Here the CDR3 reads CAWSPGQGAQGYTF. The CDR3 bases are TGTGCCTGGAGTCCGGGACAGGGGGCGCAAGGCTACACCTTC.

Of note for this clone: The germline gene is not matched at one end of the junction; a read error may be the cause. The rearrangement uses TRBV7-9 and TRBJ2-7; 7 bases align to TRBD1. The CDR3 length is 14 residues. CDR1 is SEHNR, CDR2 FQNEAQ, per germline (reference sequence). The CDR3 sequence is CSSSLLAGGYEQYF. The CDR3 nucleotides are TGTTCCAGCAGCTTACTGGCAGGGGGTTACGAGCAGTACTTC.